This TCR beta chain was found in a study of graft-versus-host responses after intestinal transplantation. This table comes from immunoSEQ multiplex PCR, and its TCRdb copy is limited to in-frame clones, with some not included. The table includes about 36,000 clones, roughly 94% detected once. About this clone: Its specificity is not known.

There are 15 residues in the CDR3. V lost 0 bases and J lost 10, with 18 bases in between. Germline loops: CDR1 LGHNA, CDR2 YNFKEQ. The sequencing here drew on unstimulated CD4+ T cells sorted from spleen or lymph node cells, taken before transplant. The receptor was isolated from a human donor who was the organ donor for an intestinal transplant. The genes are TRBV4-2 and TRBJ1-1, with D uncertain. CDR3 coding DNA: TGTGCCAGCAGCCAAGATTTAATCCCAAATTTTCGAGCTTTCTTT. Protein: CASSQDLIPNFRAFF.